The next 22 T cell receptor beta chains were all read from a single sample in a study of shared clonotypes between healthy human individuals. Produced via immunoSEQ multiplex PCR; TCRdb's table is partial and in-frame only. The table has roughly 1,600,000 clones, approximately 98.5% seen once. The source material was naive CD4+ T cells sorted from blood. The subset was: CD45RA+ positively selected. Receptor source: a man aged 30 to 45 in good health.

The chain is built from TRBV11-2 and TRBJ2-1, with D tentatively TRBD2 (6 bases). The V gene's germline CDR1 is SGHAT and CDR2 FQNNGV. The CDR3 runs 16 residues. V was clipped by 1 base and J by 0 bases, with 10 bases between them. The CDR3 DNA sequence: TGTGCCAGCAGCTTAGTCCCTAGCGTCTCCTACAATGAGCAGTTCTTC. It yields the protein CASSLVPSVSYNEQFF.

In the case of this clone: One end of the junction does not line up with germline, which may come from a read error. The rearrangement uses TRBV7-9 and TRBJ2-3; TRBD2 matches at 10 bases. Germline CDR1 and CDR2: SEHNR and FQNEAQ (reference sequence). The length of the CDR3 is 13 residues. The CDR3 DNA follows: TGTGCCAGCAGCATAGCGGGAGGAGATACGCAGTATTTT. Translating it yields CASSIAGGDTQYF.

This clone was seen once. The genes are TRBV5-6 and TRBJ2-1; perhaps TRBD2 as D (5 bases). The CDR3 totals 11 residues. Germline V gene lookup returns CDR1 SGHDT and CDR2 YYEEEE. V was pared by 1 base and J by 14 bases, with 10 bases between. The CDR3 coding sequence is TGTGCCAGCAGCTTGCAACTAGTCAAGTTCTTC. Translating gives CASSLQLVKFF.

This clone was recorded only once. The rearrangement joins TRBV7-9 to TRBJ2-7; D remains unclear. The germline V gene has CDR1 SEHNR and CDR2 FQNEAQ (reference sequence). The CDR3 consists of 12 residues. The V end lost 2 bases, the J end lost 6 bases, and 8 bases lay between the germline ends. CDR3 DNA sequence: TGTGCCAGCAGCTTACCCAACTCCGAGCAGTACTTC. It is translated as CASSLPNSEQYF.

The rearrangement uses TRBV7-9 and TRBJ2-5, with D tentatively TRBD2 (6 bases). This CDR3 has 16 residues. Germline values: CDR1 SEHNR, CDR2 FQNEAQ (reference sequence). Trimming removed 0 bases at V and 4 bases at J, with 15 bases between. DNA for the CDR3: TGTGCCAGCAGCTTAGCGGCTAGCGTGGGGGGAGAGACCCAGTACTTC. It is translated as CASSLAASVGGETQYF. The whole variable domain, remainder taken from reference TRBV7-9 and TRBJ2-5, is DTGVSQNPRHKITKRGQNVTFRCDPISEHNRLYWYRQTLGQGPEFLTYFQNEAQLEKSRLLSDRFSAERPKGSFSTLEIQRTEQGDSAMYLCASSLAASVGGETQYFGPGTRLLVL.

The CDR3 sequence: CASSVRGDLNTDTQYF. The CDR3 bases are TGTGCCAGCAGCGTCCGGGGGGACTTGAACACAGATACGCAGTATTTT. The chain employs TRBV9 and TRBJ2-3; 7 nucleotides line up with TRBD2. CDR3 length: 16 amino acids. J gave up 2 bases and V 2 bases, and 8 bases lay outside the gene matches. The germline CDR1 and CDR2 sequences are SGDLS and YYNGEE.

The count of this clone is one. This rearrangement joins TRBV28 to TRBJ2-3, with D unresolved. The CDR3 has 13 residues. Trimming stripped 4 bases from V and 4 bases from J, with 9 bases between. Germline CDR1 is MDHEN and CDR2 is SYDVKM. CDR3 amino acids: CASSSANPDTQYF. The CDR3 coding sequence is TGTGCCAGCAGTTCGGCTAACCCAGATACGCAGTATTTT.

As to this clone: The junction does not match germline at one end; this may be a read error. The chain is built from TRBV5-8 and TRBJ2-3, with D possibly being TRBD2 (5 bases). Per the germline V gene, CDR1 is SGHTS and CDR2 is YDEGEE. The CDR3 sequence is 13 residues long. This CDR3 is CASTLGGTDTQYF. The DNA for the CDR3 is TGTGCCAGCACCTTGGGCGGGACAGATACGCAGTATTTT.

This clone was observed once. The DNA of the CDR3 is TGTGCCAGCGGACTATTATACAATGAGCAGTTCTTC. Translated: CASGLLYNEQFF. The chain carries TRBV21-1 and TRBJ2-1; TRBD2, the D gene given by the table, was not confirmed from the DNA. TRBV21-1 is shown as a pseudogene. The CDR3 totals 12 residues.

V is TRBV10-3 and J is TRBJ1-4; D unresolved. V lost 4 bases and J 4 bases, leaving 7 bases between the germline ends. The CDR3 is 13 residues long. Germline assignment: CDR1 ENHRY and CDR2 SYGVKD. The CDR3 spells CAISAYGNEKLFF. In nucleotides, the CDR3 is TGTGCCATCAGTGCGTACGGTAATGAAAAACTGTTTTTT.

The gene calls are TRBV6-6 and TRBJ1-5; 7 bases are shared with TRBD1. The CDR3 consists of 13 residues. V was clipped by 7 bases and J by 5 bases; unmatched bases: 5. Germline CDR1 is MNHNY and CDR2 is SVGAGI (reference sequence). The CDR3, as DNA: TGTGCCAGCAAGACAGGGTCGGATCAGCCCCAGCATTTT. Its translation is CASKTGSDQPQHF.

CDR3 amino acids: CASSSRTIHTGELFF. CDR3 DNA sequence: TGTGCCAGCAGCTCCCGGACTATCCACACCGGGGAGCTGTTTTTT. The rearrangement joins TRBV9 to TRBJ2-2; perhaps TRBD2 as D (6 bases). The CDR3 spans 15 residues. The V end lost 4 bases, the J end lost 3 bases, and 13 bases lay between the germline ends. Germline CDR1 is SGDLS and CDR2 is YYNGEE. The full variable domain, with the rest looked up from reference TRBV9 and TRBJ2-2, is DSGVTQTPKHLITATGQRVTLRCSPRSGDLSVYWYQQSLDQGLQFLIQYYNGEERAKGNILERFSAQQFPDLHSELNLSSLELGDSALYFCASSSRTIHTGELFFGEGSRLTVL.

V gene TRBV5-1 combines with J gene TRBJ2-3, with 8 bases identical to TRBD2. Germline V CDR1 and CDR2: SGHRS, YFSETQ. Germline trimming cut 0 bases from V and 0 bases from J; bases unmatched to any gene: 9. This CDR3 contains 18 residues. CDR3 nucleotides: TGCGCCAGCAGCTTGGTATTAGCGGGAACATCTAGCACAGATACGCAGTATTTT. Translated, it gives CASSLVLAGTSSTDTQYF.

This chain links TRBV4-1 with TRBJ2-5; 8 bases are a match to TRBD1. Germline V CDR1 and CDR2: MGHRA, YSYEKL. The CDR3 sequence is 16 residues long. Unmatched junction bases numbered 9, after V lost 1 base and J lost 5 bases. CDR3 in DNA: TGCGCCAGCAGCCAAGTGCCGTCCAGGGGGCGGGAGACCCAGTACTTC. This translates into CASSQVPSRGRETQYF.

The chain has TRBV7-6 and TRBJ2-1; possibly TRBD1 for D (5 bases). Germline CDR1 reads SGHVS; CDR2 reads FNYEAQ. CDR3 length: 15 amino acids. Trimming removed 2 bases at V and 8 bases at J, with 16 bases between. This CDR3 reads CASSLRPLQDDEQFF. DNA for the CDR3: TGTGCCAGCAGCTTACGGCCATTACAGGACGATGAGCAGTTCTTC. The variable domain in full, with the rest retrieved from reference TRBV7-6 and TRBJ2-1, is GAGVSQSPRYKVTKRGQDVALRCDPISGHVSLYWYRQALGQGPEFLTYFNYEAQQDKSGLPNDRFSAERPEGSISTLTIQRTEQRDSAMYRCASSLRPLQDDEQFFGPGTRLTVL.

This chain links TRBV5-4 with TRBJ2-2, with D tentatively TRBD1 (5 bases). The CDR3 sequence is 14 residues long. Trimming pared 2 bases from V and 4 bases from J, leaving 9 bases between. Germline CDR1 and CDR2: SGHNT and YYREEE (reference sequence). The CDR3 loop reads CASSLGVATGELFF. The CDR3 nucleotides read TGTGCCAGCAGCTTAGGGGTGGCCACCGGGGAGCTGTTTTTT.

Comments on this clone: The identical CDR3 is also encoded by other nucleotide sequences in the sample. The chain joins TRBV18 to TRBJ1-1, with unresolved D. Germline V gene lookup returns CDR1 KGHSH and CDR2 LQKENI. V was trimmed by 3 bases and J by 1 base, leaving 6 bases between them. The CDR3 is 13 amino acids. The CDR3 here is CASSPTGNTEAFF. The CDR3 DNA is TGTGCCAGCTCACCCACGGGGAACACTGAAGCTTTCTTT.

The chain employs TRBV15 and TRBJ1-5; D is undetermined. V was clipped by 0 bases and J by 1 base, with 16 bases between them. Germline-derived CDR1 and CDR2 are LNHNV and YYDKDF (reference sequence). The CDR3 is 18 residues long. CDR3 sequence: CATSRDRTVPGSNQPQHF. CDR3 DNA: TGTGCCACCAGCAGAGACCGTACCGTTCCTGGGAGCAATCAGCCCCAGCATTTT.

V and J are TRBV18 and TRBJ2-7; D is possibly TRBD1 (6 bases). The germline gives CDR1 KGHSH, CDR2 LQKENI. CDR3 length: 16 amino acids. Trimming removed 3 bases at V and 2 bases at J, with 17 bases between. CDR3 coding DNA: TGTGCCAGCTCACCCAGAGGGGGTTTTCTAACCTACGAGCAGTACTTC. Protein sequence: CASSPRGGFLTYEQYF.

This clone has just one count. The V gene is TRBV28, the J gene TRBJ2-2; 11 bases match TRBD2. CDR1 MDHEN and CDR2 SYDVKM come from the germline V gene. The CDR3 has 15 amino acids. V was clipped by 1 base and J by 9 bases; unmatched bases: 4. CDR3 DNA sequence: TGTGCCAGCAGTTTATATCTAGCGGGAGGTAGGGAGCTGTTTTTT. Translating it yields CASSLYLAGGRELFF.

In DNA form, the CDR3 reads TGTGCCAGCTCCCGGGCCTATGGGGAGACCCAGTACTTC. Translation gives CASSRAYGETQYF. The rearrangement joins TRBV18 to TRBJ2-5, with D unclear. Germline CDR1 reads KGHSH; CDR2 reads LQKENI. This CDR3 is 13 amino acids long. Between the trimmed V and J ends, which lost 6 bases and 5 bases, there was a span of 13 bases.

The chain recombines TRBV29-1 with TRBJ2-6, with D perhaps TRBD2 (5 bases). Trimming removed 6 bases at V and 0 bases at J, with 9 bases between. The CDR3 contains 14 residues. Germline V CDR1 and CDR2: SQVTM, ANQGSEA. CDR3 DNA: TGCAGCGTAGGACTTGACTCTGGGGCCAACGTCCTGACTTTC. The encoded protein is CSVGLDSGANVLTF.